The rows below give T cell receptor beta chains drawn from one sample of a study of Ad26.COV2.S vaccination and SARS-CoV-2 variants. The protocol was immunoSEQ multiplex PCR, while the TCRdb copy is restricted to in-frame clones and leaves out a portion. The data hold more than 300,000 clones, with 85% observed a single time. Here the sequenced sample was peripheral blood, taken in a trial of Ad26.COV2.S vaccine versus placebo. Receptors were obtained from a person between 18 and 65 years old who received the Ad26.COV2.S COVID-19 vaccine or a placebo. Each CDR3 is given with its conserved first and last residue. Each record gives: CDR3 length, D gene, V gene, J gene, clone size, CDR3 protein, CDR3 DNA. The D gene is left open where the match is weak. Expanded clones get a size class; other rows say once, few or many, or leave the size out.

14	TRBD2	TRBV7-8	TRBJ2-3	once	CASSLAGTNGAQYF	TGTGCCAGCAGCTTAGCGGGGACTAATGGAGCGCAGTATTTT
14	NA	TRBV5-8	TRBJ2-1	few	CASSFILSGNEQFF	TGTGCCAGCAGCTTTATTCTGTCCGGTAATGAGCAGTTCTTC
17	TRBD1	TRBV5-4	TRBJ1-6	NA	CASRPGQGDMFGTPLHF	TGTGCCAGCAGACCCGGACAGGGAGATATGTTCGGGACACCCCTCCACTTT
16	TRBD2	TRBV2	TRBJ2-3	NA	CARGTSGGQSTDTQYF	TGTGCCAGGGGGACTAGCGGGGGACAAAGCACAGATACGCAGTATTTT
14	NA	TRBV25-1	TRBJ2-5	once	CASSEYRGQETQYF	TGTGCCAGCAGTGAATATCGGGGACAAGAGACCCAGTACTTC
17	TRBD1	TRBV10-3	TRBJ1-6	NA	CAISEDDRGSYNSPLHF	TGTGCCATCAGTGAGGACGACAGGGGTTCCTATAATTCACCCCTCCACTTT
15	TRBD1	TRBV6-6	TRBJ1-2	NA	CASSDLGQGTYGYTF	TGTGCCAGCAGCGACCTGGGACAGGGTACCTATGGCTACACCTTC
14	TRBD2	TRBV30	TRBJ2-3	NA	CAWNQRGDTDTQYF	TGTGCCTGGAACCAGCGGGGTGACACAGATACGCAGTATTTT
20	TRBD2	TRBV6-6	TRBJ2-1	NA	CASSLNPPLAGGLKYNEQFF	TGTGCCAGCAGCCTAAACCCTCCTCTAGCGGGGGGGCTTAAGTACAATGAGCAGTTCTTC
14	TRBD2	TRBV2	TRBJ2-7	NA	CASSVFGGDYEQYF	TGTGCCAGCAGTGTTTTCGGGGGGGATTACGAGCAGTACTTC
16	NA	TRBV3-1/TRBV3-2	TRBJ1-2	NA	CASSQRSPGGHYGYTF	TGTGCCAGCAGCCAAAGGTCTCCCGGGGGACACTATGGCTACACCTTC
13	NA	TRBV7-9	TRBJ1-2	NA	CASSLPGNYGYTF	TGTGCCAGCAGCTTACCAGGGAACTATGGCTACACCTTC
16	NA	TRBV7-9	TRBJ1-2	NA	CASSLEVAPSTGGYTF	TGTGCCAGCAGCTTAGAAGTTGCTCCATCCACGGGGGGCTACACCTTC
15	NA	TRBV16	TRBJ2-2	NA	CASSQSLQGTGELFF	TGTGCCAGCAGCCAATCCTTACAGGGCACCGGGGAGCTGTTTTTT
11	TRBD1	TRBV5-4	TRBJ1-2	NA	CASSFETGVAF	TGTGCCAGCAGCTTTGAAACAGGGGTGGCCTTC
15	NA	TRBV5-1	TRBJ1-1	NA	CASSLSPGTNTEAFF	TGCGCCAGCAGCTTATCCCCCGGGACAAACACTGAAGCTTTCTTT
19	TRBD2	TRBV19	TRBJ2-2	once	CASSPRRLAGGRGTGELFF	TGTGCCAGCTCTCCACGAAGACTAGCGGGGGGGCGAGGCACCGGGGAGCTGTTTTTT
14	TRBD1	TRBV5-3	TRBJ1-2	few	CARSPTGKKDGYTF	TGTGCCAGAAGCCCGACAGGGAAGAAGGATGGCTACACCTTC
14	NA	TRBV20-1	TRBJ2-5	NA	CSASPRGWRETQYF	TGCAGTGCTAGTCCCCGGGGTTGGCGGGAGACCCAGTACTTC
16	NA	TRBV4-1	TRBJ2-7	NA	CASSQSPLGGPGEQYF	TGCGCCAGCAGCCAATCCCCACTTGGGGGGCCTGGCGAGCAGTACTTC
18	TRBD1	TRBV10-1	TRBJ1-5	NA	CASMKGQGSVGLNQPQHF	TGCGCCAGCATGAAGGGACAGGGTTCGGTCGGCCTAAATCAGCCCCAGCATTTT
16	TRBD2	TRBV4-3	TRBJ2-1	once	CASSQTSGNSYNEQFF	TGCGCCAGCAGCCAAACTAGCGGGAACTCCTACAATGAGCAGTTCTTC
18	TRBD1	TRBV28	TRBJ1-1	once	CATLTPAGTGRGLGEAFF	TGTGCCACCTTAACACCGGCCGGGACAGGGCGAGGATTGGGAGAAGCTTTCTTT
14	TRBD1	TRBV6-5	TRBJ2-3	NA	CASSKGQGSDTQYF	TGTGCCAGCAGTAAGGGACAGGGCTCAGATACGCAGTATTTT